This T cell receptor beta chain came from a study of CD8 T cells in Susac syndrome. Germline CDR1 reads MGHRA; CDR2 reads YSYEKL. The CDR3 sequence is 16 residues long. V shed 0 bases and J shed 6 bases, with 15 bases lying between them. RNA totalling about 0.45 to 1 ug underwent reverse transcription with random hexamers. TCRdb fed the immunoSEQ multiplex PCR reads into MiXCR, producing one record per CDR3 protein. The repertoire holds 20,000 to 25,000 distinct CDR3 sequences, 90% to 95% seen once, with 0.25% to 0.3% in the top ten. CD8+ and CD4+ blood T cells underwent TCR beta sequencing. This rearrangement joins TRBV4-1 to TRBJ2-1; a weak D match, TRBD2 (7 bases). Sequencing was carried out using CD8+ T cells from PBMCs. The TCR was taken from a human donor in good health. The CDR3 DNA sequence: TGCGCCAGCAGCCAAGAAGGGGGGGGACCCCTCAATGAGCAGTTCTTC. Translation gives CASSQEGGGPLNEQFF.